This T cell receptor (beta chain) was retrieved from a study of human T cells and chemical hapten exposure. Overall study context: Mainly, slight library volume differences in the pool made TCR yields vary.

The CDR3 totals 15 residues. Per germline, CDR1 SGHTA and CDR2 FQGNSA. V was trimmed by 0 bases and J by 5 bases, leaving 11 bases between them. General study findings and limits: TCRs exceeding 1 in 1000 frequency stayed unchanged with DPC sensitization.

As concerns this clonotype: Its antigen remains unknown.

Total RNA was isolated from whole blood that had not been fractionated. Individual cDNA molecules had unique molecular identifiers attached to them by the library. In the authors' methods: TCRs per sample had a median of around 96,000 and ranged from about 23,224 to 700,000. TCRdb passed the 5' RACE reads through MiXCR, listing each CDR3 protein once. TCRdb assigned the V and J calls; the authors' analysis was not used. The sample has over 95,000 distinct CDR3 sequences, approximately 20% seen once. The sequence came from a human donor in good health. The rearrangement joins TRBV7-2 to TRBJ1-3; D not certain. This CDR3 is CASSLALAGRNTIYF. In DNA form, the CDR3 reads TGTGCCAGCAGCTTAGCTTTGGCGGGTAGAAACACCATATATTTT.